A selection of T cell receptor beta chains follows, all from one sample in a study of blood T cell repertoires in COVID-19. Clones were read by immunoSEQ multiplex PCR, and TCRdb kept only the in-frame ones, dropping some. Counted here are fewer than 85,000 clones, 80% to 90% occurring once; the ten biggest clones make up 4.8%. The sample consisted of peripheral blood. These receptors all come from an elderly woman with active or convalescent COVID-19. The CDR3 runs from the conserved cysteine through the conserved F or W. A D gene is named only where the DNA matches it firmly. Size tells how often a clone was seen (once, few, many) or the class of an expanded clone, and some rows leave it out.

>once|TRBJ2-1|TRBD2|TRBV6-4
TGTGCCAGCAGTGTTCTAGCGGGGTCCTACAATGAGCAGTTCTTC
CASSVLAGSYNEQFF
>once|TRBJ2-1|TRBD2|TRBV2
TGTGCCAGCAGGACCGGGACTAGCGCGGCTGAGCAGTTCTTC
CASRTGTSAAEQFF
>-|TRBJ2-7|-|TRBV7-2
TGTGCCAGCAGCTTTGGGGGGAAGGTCTACGAGCAGTACTTC
CASSFGGKVYEQYF
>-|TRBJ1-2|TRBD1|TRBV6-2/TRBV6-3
TGTGCCAGCAGTTACTCTAGACAGGGGGCAGACTATGGCTACACCTTC
CASSYSRQGADYGYTF
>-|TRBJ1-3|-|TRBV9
TGTGCCAGCAGCTCGCGGGACGGTTCTGGAAACACCATATATTTT
CASSSRDGSGNTIYF
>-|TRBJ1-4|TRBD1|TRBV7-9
TGTGCCAGTTTCCAACAGGGGAGAACTAATGAAAAACTGTTTTTT
CASFQQGRTNEKLFF
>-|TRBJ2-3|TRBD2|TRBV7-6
TGTGCCAGCAGCCCCCGGACTAGCGGGACGGATACGCAGTATTTT
CASSPRTSGTDTQYF
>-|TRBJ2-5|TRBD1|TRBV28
TGTGCCAGCAGTTCTACCGGGACAGGGGTGGGGGAGACCCAGTACTTC
CASSSTGTGVGETQYF
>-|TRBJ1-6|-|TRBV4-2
TGTGCCAGCAGCCAAGTTGGACAGAAATACTATAATTCACCCCTCCACTTT
CASSQVGQKYYNSPLHF
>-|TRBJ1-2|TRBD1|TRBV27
TGTGCCAGCAGAAAGAGGACAGGGAGTAACTATGGCTACACCTTC
CASRKRTGSNYGYTF
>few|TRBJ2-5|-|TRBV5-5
TGTGCCAGCAGCCTTAGTGGGGGCGAGACCCAGTACTTC
CASSLSGGETQYF
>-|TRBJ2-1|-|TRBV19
TGTGCCAGTAGTAGGACAGAAACCTACAATGAGCAGTTCTTC
CASSRTETYNEQFF